The clone carrying this T cell receptor (beta chain) was recorded a few times. Its specificity is not known. The data were obtained in a study of T cell repertoires in aging, cancer and after chemotherapy. Looking at the study overall: Chronic lymphocytic leukemia patients on fludarabine- or bendamustine-based regimens gave paired samples before and after chemotherapy. Study-wide findings and caveats: No conclusions about immunological memory after chemotherapy can be drawn from the repertoire data.

The germline V gene has CDR1 SGHDN and CDR2 FVKESK. J lost 8 bases, V lost 5 bases, and 16 bases had no gene match. The CDR3 sequence is 18 residues long. Rearranged V-D-J TRB sequences were amplified with a mixed TRB-A/B primer pool. TCRdb ran MiXCR on the multiplex PCR reads and lists one entry per CDR3 protein. The sample contains about 6,200 distinct CDR3 sequences, around 32% of which appear only once. TCR beta rearrangements were amplified from peripheral blood genomic DNA. The sequencing input was blood. The chain is built from TRBV14 and TRBJ2-1, with 12 bases aligning to TRBD2. This clonotype originated in a human donor with a blood cancer. In DNA form, the CDR3 reads TGTGCCAGCAGCACGACTAGCGGGAGACGAGGACCGTGGGATGAGCAGTTCTTC. Translating gives CASSTTSGRRGPWDEQFF.